This T cell receptor beta chain was identified in a study of T cell repertoires in cytomegalovirus infection. TCRdb analysed the reads with MiXCR anew, one entry per CDR3 protein. The table lists 700,000 to 850,000 distinct CDR3 sequences, about 30% of them singletons, with over 10% in the top ten. Concerning this clonotype itself: The antigen remains undetermined.

The receptor was derived from a human donor in good health (CMV status not recorded). Some clones in this sample may be carry-over from other donors' samples. This sample comprised cultured CD8+ T cells from PBMCs, obtained from culture after CMV antigen stimulation.

The CDR3 loop is CASSPQGQQPQHF. In DNA form, the CDR3 reads TGTGCCAGCAGTCCACAAGGGCAACAGCCCCAGCATTTT. The chain links TRBV6-8 to TRBJ1-5; unclear D gene. V gave up 5 bases and J gave up 7 bases, with 12 bases separating them. Germline V gene data show CDR1 as MNHGY and CDR2 as SAAAGT. CDR3 length: 13 residues.